This T cell receptor beta chain was observed in a study of blood T cell repertoires in COVID-19. Study-wide context: PBMCs, B-cell-depleted T cells, or T cells provided the cDNA or gDNA that made up the material.

Looked up from germline, CDR1 is MNHEY and CDR2 is SMNVEV (reference sequence). This CDR3 region has 14 residues. V was pared by 3 bases and J by 7 bases, with 3 bases of the junction left unmatched. A few counts support this clone. This table comes from immunoSEQ multiplex PCR, and its TCRdb copy is limited to in-frame clones, with some not included. The sample carries some 200,000 clones, 80% recorded once. Sequencing was performed on peripheral blood. V usage is TRBV27 and J usage is TRBJ1-2; 12 nucleotides agree with TRBD1. The clonotype was recovered from a woman aged 70-85 years with acute or convalescent COVID-19. The CDR3 DNA reads TGTGCCAGCAGTTTCGGGACAGGGGGCTTTGGCTACACCTTC. This sequence encodes CASSFGTGGFGYTF.